Listed here are 29 T cell receptor beta chains from one sample, sequenced in a study of T cell repertoires in cytomegalovirus infection. For these TCRs, the target antigens are not known. One entry per CDR3 protein, called by TCRdb with MiXCR from the reads. In the table there are roughly 90,000 distinct CDR3 sequences, 25% to 30% of which are singletons. This specimen consisted of CD8+ T cells from cultured PBMCs, obtained from culture after CMV antigen stimulation. These receptors all come from a human donor in good health (CMV status not recorded). Some clones in this sample may be carry-over from other donors' samples.

The chain carries TRBV7-7 and TRBJ2-3; D remains ambiguous. V dropped 5 bases and J dropped 4 bases, with 13 bases sitting between them. This CDR3 contains 14 residues. Germline V gene sequence: CDR1 SSHAT, CDR2 FNYEAQ (reference sequence). The CDR3 DNA reads TGTGCCAGCAGCCTCTCGGACGCTTCAGATACGCAGTATTTT. Amino acids: CASSLSDASDTQYF.

The chain combines TRBV7-9 with TRBJ1-4; weak D call: TRBD1 (6 bases). Germline values: CDR1 SEHNR, CDR2 FQNEAQ (reference sequence). The CDR3 runs 14 residues. Deletions cut 10 bases from V and 6 bases from J, with 18 bases between. CDR3 bases: TGTGCCACCACCCGGGAGGACAGCGATGAAAAACTGTTTTTT. Its translation: CATTREDSDEKLFF. Based on the CDR3 plus reference TRBV7-9 and TRBJ1-4, the full variable domain is DTGVSQNPRHKITKRGQNVTFRCDPISEHNRLYWYRQTLGQGPEFLTYFQNEAQLEKSRLLSDRFSAERPKGSFSTLEIQRTEQGDSAMYLCATTREDSDEKLFFGSGTQLSVL.

As concerns this clonotype: A much larger clone is a single base away; this may be a read error. The chain joins TRBV7-9 to TRBJ2-4; TRBD1 aligns across 10 bases. The CDR3 is made up of 17 amino acids. Germline assignment: CDR1 SEHNR and CDR2 FQNEAQ (reference sequence). The DNA for the CDR3 is TGTGTCAGCGCCCCCCCCGGGACAGGGGTATCCAAAAACATTCAGTACTTC. The encoded protein is CVSAPPGTGVSKNIQYF.

As concerns this clonotype: Sequence at one end of the junction differs from germline and may be a read error. V usage is TRBV20-1 and J usage is TRBJ2-2; TRBD1 agrees at 7 bases. The CDR3 has 13 amino acids. Germline CDR1 and CDR2: DFQATT and SNEGSKA (reference sequence). Here the CDR3 DNA reads TGCAGTGCCAGAGGGGGCGACACCGGGGAGCTGTTTTTT. This gives the protein CSARGGDTGELFF.

A few counts support this clonotype. This sequence joins TRBV4-1 and TRBJ2-1, with 13 bases identical to TRBD2. CDR1 and CDR2 (germline): MGHRA, YSYEKL. The CDR3 loop spans 15 amino acids. After removal of 5 bases from V and 5 bases from J, the junction contained 3 bases not matched to a gene. CDR3 protein: CASSKTSGGNNEQFF. In DNA form, the CDR3 reads TGCGCCAGCAGCAAGACTAGCGGGGGGAACAATGAGCAGTTCTTC.

This chain joins TRBV5-4 and TRBJ1-2, with TRBD1 as a possible D gene (5 bases). Germline V CDR1 and CDR2: SGHNT, YYREEE (reference sequence). There are 15 residues in the CDR3. Trimming stripped 5 bases from V and 8 bases from J, with 22 bases between. CDR3 sequence: CASRKWGAGRGGYTF. The CDR3 nucleotides read TGTGCCAGCAGAAAGTGGGGCGCGGGACGTGGCGGCTACACCTTC.

This clonotype was observed a handful of times. V is TRBV10-2 and J is TRBJ2-1; weak D call: TRBD2 (7 bases). V gave up 5 bases and J gave up 3 bases, with 14 bases separating them. This CDR3 has 15 residues. Germline CDR1 WSHSY, CDR2 SAAADI. The CDR3 nucleotides read TGCGCCAGCAGTCAAGCGGGACAAGACTACAATGAGCAGTTCTTC. Protein sequence: CASSQAGQDYNEQFF.

This clonotype was found a few times. J is TRBJ1-2 and V is TRBV28; D is possibly TRBD1 (5 bases). Germline V gene sequence: CDR1 MDHEN, CDR2 SYDVKM. The V end was cut by 2 bases, the J end by 8 bases, with 12 bases between. The CDR3 extends over 13 amino acids. The CDR3 reads CASSLPGGDGYTF. The CDR3 nucleotides read TGTGCCAGCAGTTTACCTGGAGGGGACGGCTACACCTTC.

This clonotype was detected a few times. The rearrangement uses TRBV27 and TRBJ1-4; D call uncertain. This CDR3 has 14 amino acids. Germline V gives CDR1 MNHEY, CDR2 SMNVEV (reference sequence). V dropped 5 bases and J dropped 14 bases, with 21 bases sitting between them. CDR3 region: CASSPLSDFLWLFF. CDR3 coding DNA: TGTGCCAGCAGTCCTCTAAGCGACTTCTTATGGCTGTTTTTT.

In its sample, this clonotype ranks as medium-sized (0.01 to 0.1%). The chain couples TRBV7-9 to TRBJ2-3; 8 bases agree with TRBD1. Trimming took 5 bases from V and 2 from J; bases not matched to a gene: 15. This CDR3 has 18 amino acids. Germline values: CDR1 SEHNR, CDR2 FQNEAQ (reference sequence). Written as DNA, the CDR3 is TGTGCCAGCAGCGGGCGGGCAACCGGGACAGGATTCACAGATACGCAGTATTTT. Translation gives CASSGRATGTGFTDTQYF. The full variable domain, rest sourced from reference TRBV7-9 and TRBJ2-3, is DTGVSQNPRHKITKRGQNVTFRCDPISEHNRLYWYRQTLGQGPEFLTYFQNEAQLEKSRLLSDRFSAERPKGSFSTLEIQRTEQGDSAMYLCASSGRATGTGFTDTQYFGPGTRLTVL.

In its sample, this clonotype was seen a few times. The rearrangement uses TRBV11-2 and TRBJ2-1, with D tentatively TRBD1 or TRBD2 (5 bases each). The CDR3 is made up of 12 amino acids. Between the trimmed V and J ends, which lost 3 bases and 9 bases, there was a span of 9 bases. Germline V gene data show CDR1 as SGHAT and CDR2 as FQNNGV. The CDR3 region is CASSFGGGEQFF. The CDR3 bases are TGTGCCAGCAGCTTTGGGGGTGGTGAGCAGTTCTTC.

CDR3 nucleotides: TGTGCCAGCCGGGACTTTTATAGCAATCAGCCCCAGCATTTT. Protein: CASRDFYSNQPQHF. J is TRBJ1-5 and V is TRBV27; TRBD1 is a possible D gene (5 bases). Deletions cut 8 bases from V and 0 bases from J, with 11 bases between. This CDR3 comprises 14 residues. The germline gives CDR1 MNHEY, CDR2 SMNVEV (reference sequence).

This clonotype occurred a few times. The chain links TRBV28 to TRBJ2-7; 14 bases are shared with TRBD2. This CDR3 contains 16 residues. The germline V gene has CDR1 MDHEN and CDR2 SYDVKM. V lost 5 bases to trimming and J lost 6 bases; unmatched junction nucleotides: 9. CDR3 DNA sequence: TGTGCCAGCAGTCCAAGGACTAGCGGGGGGATGAGCGAGCAGTACTTC. This translates into CASSPRTSGGMSEQYF.

This clonotype was seen just once. The rearrangement links TRBV19 to TRBJ1-6, with 10 bases lining up with TRBD1. Germline V gene lookup returns CDR1 LNHDA and CDR2 SQIVND (reference sequence). The CDR3 has 14 residues. V was clipped by 7 bases and J by 9 bases; unmatched bases: 6. The CDR3 is CASTDRGIGSPLHF. The CDR3 DNA is TGTGCCAGTACGGACAGGGGGATAGGTTCACCCCTCCACTTT.

The chain joins TRBV6-1 to TRBJ2-1; D could derive from TRBD1 or TRBD2 (5 bases each). Germline values: CDR1 MNHNS, CDR2 SASEGT. The CDR3 covers 17 residues. Trimming took off 0 bases at V and 9 bases at J, with 21 bases between the two ends. CDR3: CASSEAPVRGLGGEQFF. The CDR3, as DNA: TGTGCCAGCAGTGAAGCTCCGGTGAGGGGCTTAGGTGGTGAGCAGTTCTTC.

At least ten counts were recorded for this clonotype. This chain joins TRBV29-1 and TRBJ1-1; 7 bases align to TRBD1. Looked up from germline, CDR1 is SQVTM and CDR2 is ANQGSEA. This CDR3 spans 11 amino acids. Trimming took 7 bases from V and 8 from J; bases not matched to a gene: 7. The CDR3 nucleotides are TGCAGCGCTGGGACAGCCCAAGAAGCTTTCTTT. It specifies CSAGTAQEAFF.

This chain links TRBV19 with TRBJ2-7, with TRBD2 identical over 7 bases. The germline V gene encodes CDR1 LNHDA and CDR2 SQIVND (reference sequence). The CDR3 loop spans 15 amino acids. V shed 4 bases and J 0 bases; nucleotides not matched to a gene: 6. CDR3 region: CASSTSAGSSYEQYF. CDR3 in DNA: TGTGCCAGTAGTACGTCAGCGGGGAGCTCCTACGAGCAGTACTTC.

This clonotype was counted between two and nine times. The chain couples TRBV30 to TRBJ2-3; D could derive from TRBD1 or TRBD2 (6 bases each). CDR1 is GTSNPN, CDR2 SVGIG, per germline (reference sequence). The CDR3 loop spans 13 amino acids. V was cut by 1 base and J by 5 bases, with 10 bases left in between. Here the CDR3 reads CAWSAGAVDTQYF. The CDR3 DNA follows: TGTGCCTGGAGTGCGGGGGCGGTAGATACGCAGTATTTT.

This clonotype has more than one count but fewer than ten. The rearrangement links TRBV12-3 or TRBV12-4 to TRBJ2-7; 9 bases align to TRBD1. The CDR3 consists of 14 residues. The V segment lost 4 bases and the J segment 3 bases; nucleotides outside the gene matches: 4. The CDR3 here is CASSWTGAYYEQYF. CDR3 DNA: TGTGCCAGCAGTTGGACAGGGGCCTACTACGAGCAGTACTTC.

The chain joins TRBV7-9 to TRBJ1-6, with D unresolved. This CDR3 comprises 13 residues. Trimming shortened V by 0 bases and J by 7 bases, and 4 bases separated the two germline ends. Germline V gives CDR1 SEHNR, CDR2 FQNEAQ (reference sequence). Written as DNA, the CDR3 is TGTGCCAGCAGCTTAGCGCAGAATTCACCCCTCCACTTT. Its translation is CASSLAQNSPLHF.

This clonotype appeared many times. The chain carries TRBV6-2 or TRBV6-3 and TRBJ2-7; D is unresolved. Germline V gene data show CDR1 as MNHEY and CDR2 as SVGEGT. V was trimmed by 7 bases and J by 0 bases, leaving 7 bases between them. The CDR3 spans 12 residues. CDR3 sequence (DNA): TGTGCCAGCAACTTAGACTCCTACGAGCAGTACTTC. Translated, it gives CASNLDSYEQYF.

The rearrangement uses TRBV6-1 and TRBJ2-2; D gene uncertain. The CDR3 has 14 residues. Germline assignment: CDR1 MNHNS and CDR2 SASEGT. Trimming shortened V by 4 bases and J by 4 bases, and 10 bases separated the two germline ends. The CDR3 region is CASSVVAATGELFF. In DNA form, the CDR3 reads TGTGCCAGCAGTGTCGTAGCAGCCACCGGGGAGCTGTTTTTT.

The chain combines TRBV7-6 with TRBJ2-3; TRBD1 might be the D (5 bases). With 4 bases removed from V and 0 bases from J, the gap between germline ends came to 14 bases. Germline loops: CDR1 SGHVS, CDR2 FNYEAQ. This CDR3 contains 16 residues. CDR3 sequence (DNA): TGTGCCAGCAGCTCAATTGGTAGGGGTAGCACAGATACGCAGTATTTT. Translated: CASSSIGRGSTDTQYF.

This clonotype was counted once. The V call is TRBV27, the J call TRBJ2-1, with TRBD1 matching 7 bases. The CDR3 has 16 residues. Germline V gene data show CDR1 as MNHEY and CDR2 as SMNVEV (reference sequence). V shed 5 bases, J shed 2 bases, and the junction held 9 bases outside the gene matches. CDR3 coding DNA: TGTGCCAGCAGTCCAATAACAGGGGCCACCTACAATGAGCAGTTCTTC. It codes for CASSPITGATYNEQFF.

This clonotype was observed many times. Mismatch with germline at one junction end may stem from a read error. V is TRBV7-8 and J is TRBJ1-5; D not resolved. This CDR3 is built from 15 residues. In germline, CDR1 is SGHVS, CDR2 FQNEAQ. CDR3 nucleotide sequence: TGTGCCAGCAGCCTAGCTCCCATCGGCAATCAGCCCCAGCATTTT. Amino acid sequence: CASSLAPIGNQPQHF.

The chain joins TRBV4-1 to TRBJ1-1; 9 positions match TRBD1. Germline CDR1 MGHRA, CDR2 YSYEKL. This CDR3 has 15 amino acids. After removal of 2 bases from V and 4 bases from J, the junction contained 5 bases not matched to a gene. CDR3 in DNA: TGCGCCAGCAGCCAAACCGTACAGGGGGCCACTGAAGCTTTCTTT. Protein sequence: CASSQTVQGATEAFF.

The chain combines TRBV4-2 with TRBJ2-7, with TRBD2 matching over 7 bases. Germline-derived CDR1 and CDR2 are LGHNA and YNFKEQ. The V segment lost 1 base and the J segment 2 bases; nucleotides outside the gene matches: 5. The CDR3 sequence is 15 residues long. The CDR3 sequence is CASSQVGGGTYEQYF. The CDR3 nucleotides are TGTGCCAGCAGCCAAGTGGGGGGGGGAACCTACGAGCAGTACTTC.

In this sample, this clonotype turned up many times. The chain recombines TRBV20-1 with TRBJ1-5; perhaps TRBD1 as D (6 bases). CDR3 size: 14 residues. Germline loops: CDR1 DFQATT, CDR2 SNEGSKA (reference sequence). V was pared by 0 bases and J by 2 bases, with 8 bases between. The CDR3, as DNA: TGCAGTGCTAGAGAACAGGGTGGCAATCAGCCCCAGCATTTT. As protein: CSAREQGGNQPQHF.

This clonotype is judged medium-sized. This sequence joins TRBV28 and TRBJ2-1; D might be TRBD1 or TRBD2, each matching 5 bases. CDR1 and CDR2 (germline): MDHEN, SYDVKM. V gave up 3 bases and J gave up 2 bases, with 11 bases separating them. This CDR3 has 15 residues. CDR3 nucleotides: TGTGCCAGCAGTTTTGAGGGGACCCCCTACAATGAGCAGTTCTTC. Its translation: CASSFEGTPYNEQFF.